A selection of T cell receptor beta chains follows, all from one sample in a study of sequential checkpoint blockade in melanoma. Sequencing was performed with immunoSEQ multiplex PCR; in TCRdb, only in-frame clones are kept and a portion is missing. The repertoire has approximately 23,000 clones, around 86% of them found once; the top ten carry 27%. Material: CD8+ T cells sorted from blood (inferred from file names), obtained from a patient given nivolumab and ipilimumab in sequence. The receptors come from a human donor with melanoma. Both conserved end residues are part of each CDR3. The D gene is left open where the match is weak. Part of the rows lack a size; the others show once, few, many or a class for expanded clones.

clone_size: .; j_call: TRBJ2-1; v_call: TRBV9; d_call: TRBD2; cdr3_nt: TGTGCCAGCAGCGTAGCGGCTAGCGGGTCCAATGAGCAGTTCTTC; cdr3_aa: CASSVAASGSNEQFF
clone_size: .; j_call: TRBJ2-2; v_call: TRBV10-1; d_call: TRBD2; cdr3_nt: TGCGCCAGCCCTGTCGCGGGAGGGCCAAACACCGGGGAGCTGTTTTTT; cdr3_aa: CASPVAGGPNTGELFF
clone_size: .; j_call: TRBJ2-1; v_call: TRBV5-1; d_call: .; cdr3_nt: TGCGCCAGCAGCTCACGACTAGTGAGGGATGAGCAGTTCTTC; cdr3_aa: CASSSRLVRDEQFF
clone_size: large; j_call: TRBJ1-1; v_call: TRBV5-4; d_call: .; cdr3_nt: TGTGCCAGCAGCTTGGGAGGGTTGAACACTGAAGCTTTCTTT; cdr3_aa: CASSLGGLNTEAFF
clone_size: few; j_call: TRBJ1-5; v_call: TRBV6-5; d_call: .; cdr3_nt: TGTGCCAGCAGTCAAGGGGCGGCTAGCAATCAGCCCCAGCATTTT; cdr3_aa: CASSQGAASNQPQHF
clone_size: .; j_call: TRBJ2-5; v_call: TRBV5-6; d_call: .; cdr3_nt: TGTGCCAGCAGCGGGGGGTGGGTTGGGACCCAGTACTTC; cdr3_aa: CASSGGWVGTQYF
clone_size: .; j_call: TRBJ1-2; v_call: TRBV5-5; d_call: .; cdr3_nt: TGTGCCAGCAGCTTGGTACTACTCGGACAGTGGCGGGCGGGCTACACCTTC; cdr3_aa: CASSLVLLGQWRAGYTF
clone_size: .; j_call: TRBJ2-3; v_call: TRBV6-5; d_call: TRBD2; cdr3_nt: TGTGCCAGCAGTTACGTGACTGGAGCGGGGAACACGCAGTATTTT; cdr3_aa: CASSYVTGAGNTQYF
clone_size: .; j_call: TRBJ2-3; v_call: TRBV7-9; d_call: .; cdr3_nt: TGTGCCTCGCGTCAGGGCTACACAGATACGCAGTATTTT; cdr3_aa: CASRQGYTDTQYF
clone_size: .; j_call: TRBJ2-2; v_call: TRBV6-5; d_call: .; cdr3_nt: TGTGCCAGCAGTTACTTCCAGGGGGGAACCGGGGAGCTGTTTTTT; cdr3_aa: CASSYFQGGTGELFF
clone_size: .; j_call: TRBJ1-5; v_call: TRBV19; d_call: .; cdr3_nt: TGTGCCAGTAGTATAGTTCCGGGACGGGGGTTTGGCCAGCCCCAGCATTTT; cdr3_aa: CASSIVPGRGFGQPQHF
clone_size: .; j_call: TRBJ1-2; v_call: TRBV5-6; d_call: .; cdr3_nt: TGTGCCAGCAGCTTCGGGGGGCCGGGCTATGGCTACACCTTC; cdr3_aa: CASSFGGPGYGYTF
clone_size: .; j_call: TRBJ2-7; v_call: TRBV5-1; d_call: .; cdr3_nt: TGCGCCAGCAGCTTGGAAGGGGGAGAGCAGTACTTC; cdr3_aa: CASSLEGGEQYF
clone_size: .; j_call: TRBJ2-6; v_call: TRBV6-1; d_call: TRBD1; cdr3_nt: TGTGCCAGCAGTATTCAGGGGGCCGGGGCCAACGTCCTGACTTTC; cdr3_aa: CASSIQGAGANVLTF
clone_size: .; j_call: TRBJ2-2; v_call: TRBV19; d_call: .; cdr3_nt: TGTGCCAGTAGTAGGCAGGCGAACACCGGGGAGCTGTTTTTT; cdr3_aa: CASSRQANTGELFF
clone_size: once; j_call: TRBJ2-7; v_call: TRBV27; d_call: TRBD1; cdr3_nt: TGTGCCAGCAGCGGGACAGGGCCATCCTACGAGCAGTACTTC; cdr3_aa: CASSGTGPSYEQYF
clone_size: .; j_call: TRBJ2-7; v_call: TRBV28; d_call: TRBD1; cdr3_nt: TGTGCCAGCCTATCCTCCGGGACAGGTTTTTACGAGCAGTACTTC; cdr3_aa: CASLSSGTGFYEQYF
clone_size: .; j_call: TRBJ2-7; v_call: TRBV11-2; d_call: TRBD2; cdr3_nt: TGTGCCAGCAGCCTCCTAGCGGGGGGGCCCCACGAGCAGTACTTC; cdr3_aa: CASSLLAGGPHEQYF
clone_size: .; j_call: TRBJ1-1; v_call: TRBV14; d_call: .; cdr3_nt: TGTGCCAGCAGCCAAGTCCGGGGGTCGGGGACTGAAGCTTTCTTT; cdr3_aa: CASSQVRGSGTEAFF
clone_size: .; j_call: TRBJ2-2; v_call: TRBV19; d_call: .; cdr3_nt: TGTGCCAGTAGTATAGAGCACCTCTACGTCGGGGAGCTGTTTTTT; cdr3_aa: CASSIEHLYVGELFF
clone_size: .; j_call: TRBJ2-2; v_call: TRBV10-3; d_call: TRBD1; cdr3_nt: TGTGCCATCAGTGAGTCGGACAGGGGAGGCACCGGGGAGCTGTTTTTT; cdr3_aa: CAISESDRGGTGELFF
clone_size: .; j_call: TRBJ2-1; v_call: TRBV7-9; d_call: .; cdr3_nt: TGTGCCAGCTTCTGGGGGGACTCCTACAATGAGCAGTTCTTC; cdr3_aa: CASFWGDSYNEQFF
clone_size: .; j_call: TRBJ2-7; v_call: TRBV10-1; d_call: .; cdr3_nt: TGCGCCAGCAGTGACCCCGGGACGGAGGGCTCCTACGAGCAGTACTTC; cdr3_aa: CASSDPGTEGSYEQYF
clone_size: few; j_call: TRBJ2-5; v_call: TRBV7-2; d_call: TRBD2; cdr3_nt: TGTGCCAGCAGCTTCTCCGGGACTAGCCGAGAGACCCAGTACTTC; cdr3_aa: CASSFSGTSRETQYF
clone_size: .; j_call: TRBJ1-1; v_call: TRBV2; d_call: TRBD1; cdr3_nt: TGTGCCAGCAGGGTGACAGGGGATGGTACTGAAGCTTTCTTT; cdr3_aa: CASRVTGDGTEAFF
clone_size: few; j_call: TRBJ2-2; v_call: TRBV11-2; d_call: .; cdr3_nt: TGTGCCAGCAGCCAAGGGTTTGCTAGCGAACCGAACACCGGGGAGCTGTTTTTT; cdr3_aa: CASSQGFASEPNTGELFF
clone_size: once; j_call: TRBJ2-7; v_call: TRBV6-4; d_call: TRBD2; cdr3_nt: TGTGCCAGCAGTGACTCGGGACTAGCGGGAGTGGACGAGCAGTACTTC; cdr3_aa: CASSDSGLAGVDEQYF
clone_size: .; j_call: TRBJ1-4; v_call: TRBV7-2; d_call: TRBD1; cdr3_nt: TGTGCCAGCAGCTTAGGACAGGGAATGTGGGAAAAACTGTTTTTT; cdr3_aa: CASSLGQGMWEKLFF
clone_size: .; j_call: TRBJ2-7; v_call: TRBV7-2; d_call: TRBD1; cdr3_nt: TGTGCCAGCAGCGTATGGACAGGGGCCTACGAGCAGTACTTC; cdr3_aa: CASSVWTGAYEQYF
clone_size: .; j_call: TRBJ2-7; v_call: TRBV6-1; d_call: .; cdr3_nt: TGTGCCAGCAGTGAAGGGCTAGCGCCGGGGGAGCAGTACTTC; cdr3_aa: CASSEGLAPGEQYF
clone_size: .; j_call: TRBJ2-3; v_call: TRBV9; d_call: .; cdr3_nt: TGTGCCAGCAGCGTCGGAGGGAGCACAGATACGCAGTATTTT; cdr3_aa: CASSVGGSTDTQYF
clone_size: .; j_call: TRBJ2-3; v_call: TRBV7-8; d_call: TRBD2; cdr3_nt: TGTGCCAGCAGCCAGGGACTAGCGGGGAGCACAGATACGCAGTATTTT; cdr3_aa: CASSQGLAGSTDTQYF
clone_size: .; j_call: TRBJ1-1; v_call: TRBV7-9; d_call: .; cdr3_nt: TGTGCCAGCAGCTTTACGGACAGTTTGGATGAAGCTTTCTTT; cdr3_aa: CASSFTDSLDEAFF
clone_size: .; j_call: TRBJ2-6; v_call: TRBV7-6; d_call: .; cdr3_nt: TGTGCCAGCACCCCCGGACGAGGAGGACCCTCTGGGGCCAACGTCCTGACTTTC; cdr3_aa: CASTPGRGGPSGANVLTF
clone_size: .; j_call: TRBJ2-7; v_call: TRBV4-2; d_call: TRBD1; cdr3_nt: TGTGCCAGCAGCCCCCAAGACAGGGCCGAGCAGTACTTC; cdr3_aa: CASSPQDRAEQYF
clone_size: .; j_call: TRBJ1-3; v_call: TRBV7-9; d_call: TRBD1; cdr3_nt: TGTGCCAGCAGATCCTCGGGACAGGGGGCCCGGTCGGGTGGAAACACCATATATTTT; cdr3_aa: CASRSSGQGARSGGNTIYF
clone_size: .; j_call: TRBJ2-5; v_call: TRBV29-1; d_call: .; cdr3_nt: TGCAGCGTCGACCCTGGGCTAGAGACCCAGTACTTC; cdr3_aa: CSVDPGLETQYF
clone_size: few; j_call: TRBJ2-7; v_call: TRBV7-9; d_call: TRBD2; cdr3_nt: TGTGCCAGCAGACCCGGGGAGGGCGAGCAGTACTTC; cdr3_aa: CASRPGEGEQYF
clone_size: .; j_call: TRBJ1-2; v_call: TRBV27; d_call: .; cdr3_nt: TGTGCCAGCAGTTTAGGGGCGGGGGCGAGGGGCTACACCTTC; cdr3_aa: CASSLGAGARGYTF
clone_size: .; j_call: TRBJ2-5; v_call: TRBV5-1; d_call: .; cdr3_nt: TGCGCCAGCAGCTTCGAGGGTAATCGTGGAGAGACCCAGTACTTC; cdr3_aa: CASSFEGNRGETQYF
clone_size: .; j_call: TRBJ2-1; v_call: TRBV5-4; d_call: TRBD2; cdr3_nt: TGTGCCAGCAGCTCACCGGCTAGCGGGTACAATGAGCAGTTCTTC; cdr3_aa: CASSSPASGYNEQFF
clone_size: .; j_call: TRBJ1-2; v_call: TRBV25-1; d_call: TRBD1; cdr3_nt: TGTGCCAGCAGTTTTTCCGGGACAGGGGCCTCACCCTATGGCTACACCTTC; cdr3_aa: CASSFSGTGASPYGYTF
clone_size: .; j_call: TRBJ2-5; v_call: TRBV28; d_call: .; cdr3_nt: TGTGCCAGCACAATCGCGGTTGGCGGCCGGGGGACCCAGTACTTC; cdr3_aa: CASTIAVGGRGTQYF
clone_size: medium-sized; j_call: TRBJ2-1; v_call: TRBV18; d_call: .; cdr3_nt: TGTGCCAGCTCACCCCCTGTAGGACTCGACAATGAGCAGTTCTTC; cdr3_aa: CASSPPVGLDNEQFF
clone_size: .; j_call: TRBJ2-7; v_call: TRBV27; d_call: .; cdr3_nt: TGTGCCAGCAGTTTATCGGCAGACTCCTACGAGCAGTACTTC; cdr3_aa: CASSLSADSYEQYF
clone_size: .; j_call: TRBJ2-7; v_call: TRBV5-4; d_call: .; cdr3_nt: TGTGCCAGCAGCCCAGGGGGTCACAGGGGAGGCTACGAGCAGTACTTC; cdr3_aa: CASSPGGHRGGYEQYF